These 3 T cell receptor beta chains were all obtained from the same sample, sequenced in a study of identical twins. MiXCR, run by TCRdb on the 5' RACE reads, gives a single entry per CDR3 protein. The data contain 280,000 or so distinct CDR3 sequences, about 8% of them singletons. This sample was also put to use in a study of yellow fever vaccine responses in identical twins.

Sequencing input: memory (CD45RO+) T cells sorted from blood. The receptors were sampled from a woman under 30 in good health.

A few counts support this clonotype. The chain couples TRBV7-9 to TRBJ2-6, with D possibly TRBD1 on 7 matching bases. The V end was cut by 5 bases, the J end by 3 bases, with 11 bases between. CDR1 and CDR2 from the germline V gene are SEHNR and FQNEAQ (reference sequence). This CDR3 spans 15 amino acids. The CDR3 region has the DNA TGTGCCAGCAGCCGACAGGGAGGTGGGGCCAACGTCCTGACTTTC. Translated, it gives CASSRQGGGANVLTF. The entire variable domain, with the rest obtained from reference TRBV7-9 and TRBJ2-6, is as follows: DTGVSQNPRHKITKRGQNVTFRCDPISEHNRLYWYRQTLGQGPEFLTYFQNEAQLEKSRLLSDRFSAERPKGSFSTLEIQRTEQGDSAMYLCASSRQGGGANVLTFGAGSRLTVL.

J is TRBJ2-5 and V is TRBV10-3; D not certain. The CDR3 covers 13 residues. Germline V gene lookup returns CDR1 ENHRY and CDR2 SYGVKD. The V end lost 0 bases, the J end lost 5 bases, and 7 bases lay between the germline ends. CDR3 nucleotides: TGTGCCATCAGTGAGTCCTCTTCGGAGACCCAGTACTTC. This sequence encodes CAISESSSETQYF.

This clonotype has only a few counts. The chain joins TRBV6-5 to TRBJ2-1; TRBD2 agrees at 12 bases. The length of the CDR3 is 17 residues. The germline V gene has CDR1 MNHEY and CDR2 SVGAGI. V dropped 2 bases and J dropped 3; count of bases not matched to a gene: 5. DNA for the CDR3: TGTGCCAGCAGTTACGGACTAGCGGGATGGGGCTACAATGAGCAGTTCTTC. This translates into CASSYGLAGWGYNEQFF.